The present T cell receptor beta chain was sequenced within a study of control samples from healthy donors and cancer patients. The method was immunoSEQ multiplex PCR; TCRdb's version includes in-frame clones alone and lacks a portion of them. The table records fewer than 150,000 clones, approximately 90% of them present only once. Germline CDR1 reads LNHDA; CDR2 reads SQIVND (reference sequence). The CDR3 length is 18 residues. The V end lost 6 bases, the J end lost 0 bases, and 21 bases lay between the germline ends. The rearrangement links TRBV19 to TRBJ1-5, with a possible D match to TRBD1 (5 bases). The receptor was derived from a young man in good health. The sequencing input was blood. CDR3 protein: CASSGAEHGETSNQPQHF. The CDR3, as DNA: TGTGCCAGTAGCGGGGCAGAGCATGGGGAAACTAGCAATCAGCCCCAGCATTTT.